This T cell receptor beta chain originates from a study of blood T cell repertoires in COVID-19. Study overall: Whether acute or convalescent, the COVID-19 samples came from the United States, Italy and Spain. The cDNA or gDNA used as material had been derived from T cells, B-cell-depleted T cells, or PBMCs.

TCRdb's copy holds only in-frame clones and misses some; the assay was immunoSEQ multiplex PCR. The sample includes hundreds of thousands of clones, roughly 90% of them seen just once. Germline V lookup: CDR1 SEHNR, CDR2 FQNEAQ (reference sequence). With V trimmed by 4 bases and J by 4 bases, 16 bases remained unmatched. CDR3 length: 19 amino acids. The specimen was peripheral blood. The source is a man in his late teens or twenties with COVID-19, enrolled during active disease. The rearrangement joins TRBV7-9 to TRBJ2-1; 10 bases match TRBD2. The CDR3 reads CASSSLSGLATKNYNEQFF. The CDR3 coding sequence is TGTGCCAGCAGCTCCCTGTCGGGACTAGCGACGAAAAATTACAATGAGCAGTTCTTC.